This T cell receptor (beta chain) derives from a study of a mutant IDH1 vaccine in newly diagnosed glioma. In the case of this clone: Its antigen is currently unknown.

The time point: week 35, safety follow-up. The investigators gave 300 ug of mutant IDH1 20-mer peptide in each vaccine dose, together with topical imiquimod. This table comes from immunoSEQ multiplex PCR, and its TCRdb copy is limited to in-frame clones, with some not included. The sample consists of about 74,000 clones, about 88% of them appearing once. V was shortened by 1 base and J by 8 bases, with 7 bases between the two germline ends. This CDR3 region has 12 residues. Germline V gene sequence: CDR1 SGHRS, CDR2 YFSETQ. This clonotype originated in a man aged 30-40 years with glioma. The chain links TRBV5-1 to TRBJ2-1; D gene ambiguous. The specimen was PBMCs, collected from a glioma patient whose treatment included an IDH1 peptide vaccine. In DNA, the CDR3 is TGCGCCAGCAGCTTGATCCCCGATGAGCAGTTCTTC. Its translation is CASSLIPDEQFF.